This TCR beta chain was found in a study of Ad26.COV2.S vaccination and SARS-CoV-2 variants. Study summary: Intramuscular Ad26.COV2.S at 5x10^10 or 1x10^11 viral particles.

This clone was seen a few times. Its antigen is still unknown. Treatment in this sample: around 19 received Ad26.COV2.S at low or high dose, single or two shots; a few received placebo; per-sample allocation not given. Collection of samples fell on day 63 after the first vaccine or placebo injection. Study-level points and caveats: Researchers reported similar non-spike TCR breadth in vaccine and placebo recipients. After vaccination, substantial breadth of spike-specific CD8+ and CD4+ responses was reported.

Profiled with immunoSEQ multiplex PCR; TCRdb holds only in-frame clones, not every one. The repertoire holds 440,000 or so clones, 90% seen once, with less than 4.5% in the top ten. The germline V and J ends were trimmed by 0 bases and 3 bases, with 12 bases remaining between them. The CDR3 is 17 amino acids. Germline lookup yields CDR1 MRHNA and CDR2 SNTAGT. This chain connects TRBV6-4 to TRBJ2-6, with TRBD2 as a possible D gene (6 bases). This sample comprised peripheral blood, obtained in a trial of Ad26.COV2.S vaccine versus placebo. This TCR was sampled from a person aged 18 to 65 who received the Ad26.COV2.S COVID-19 vaccine or a placebo. In DNA, the CDR3 is TGTGCCAGCAGTGACTCCGGGGAAGCGGGTGGGGCCAACGTCCTGACTTTC. It encodes CASSDSGEAGGANVLTF.